These T cell receptor beta chains were read from a single sample in a study of blood T cells in healthy people across ages. TCRdb reprocessed the 5' RACE reads via MiXCR and lists one record per CDR3 protein. There are about 570,000 distinct CDR3 sequences in the sample; 25% to 30% occur only once, and under 20% lies in the top ten. The sample comprised blood. These TCRs come from a woman in her 70s in good health. CDR3s include the opening cysteine and the closing phenylalanine or tryptophan.

v_call	j_call	cdr3_aa
TRBV7-9	TRBJ2-6	CASILRRTGHFSGANVLTF
TRBV6-5	TRBJ1-2	CASKGTVGYTF
TRBV7-2	TRBJ2-5	CASSLYREKETQYF
TRBV5-8	TRBJ1-5	CASSLVGSNQPQHF
TRBV5-1	TRBJ2-2	CASSLGRDRLTGELFF
TRBV7-2	TRBJ1-2	CASSLNMAGYTF
TRBV18	TRBJ1-2	CASSPLGARGYTF
TRBV12-3/TRBV12-4	TRBJ2-5	CASSLLGPVGQETQYF
TRBV12-3/TRBV12-4	TRBJ1-5	CASSAETGGNQPQHF
TRBV7-7	-	CASGLSGSQTGTQYF
TRBV29-1	TRBJ1-2	CSVERDRGSNYGSTF
TRBV20-1	TRBJ2-1	CSANKDSYNEQFF
TRBV21-1	TRBJ2-4	CASRGPKNIQYF
TRBV9	TRBJ2-5	CASSAVGGGKETQYF
TRBV9	TRBJ1-2	CASSVGQNYGYTF
TRBV20-1	TRBJ1-4	CSASRPGAANEKLFF
TRBV19	TRBJ2-5	CASSISRAQETQYF
TRBV4-2	TRBJ2-3	CASSQGWPVADTQYF
TRBV4-3	TRBJ2-5	CASSRGGQTQETQYF
TRBV5-1	TRBJ2-5	CASSSRPSYYETQYF
TRBV6-2/TRBV6-3	TRBJ1-1	CASSYSTGNPKAFF
TRBV6-5	-	CASSYAGSRETQYF
TRBV11-2	TRBJ1-1	CASSPAGVDTEAFF
TRBV6-2/TRBV6-3	TRBJ2-4	CASRPGLSTLYF
TRBV7-2	TRBJ2-3	CANSTSSGGAADTQYF
TRBV5-5	TRBJ1-2	CASSSNPGDGYTF
TRBV20-1	TRBJ1-1	CSAPKRGDRLGGEAFF
TRBV20-1	TRBJ2-5	CSARDPRTRGETQYF
TRBV10-3	TRBJ1-2	CAISERSNGYTF
TRBV29-1	TRBJ1-5	CSVGSGGGPQHF
TRBV20-1	TRBJ2-1	CSAIATGASTKSSYNEQFF
TRBV6-2/TRBV6-3	TRBJ2-3	CAATEGGAADTQYF
TRBV6-6	TRBJ1-1	CASRRDPSRLNTEAFF
TRBV7-9	TRBJ1-2	CASSLGQKNYGYTF
TRBV24-1	TRBJ2-5	CATSEVTGAPKETQYF
TRBV24-1	TRBJ1-1	CATGQGYDEAFF
TRBV24-1	TRBJ2-1	CATSDLKGAGGYNGQFF
TRBV9	TRBJ2-1	CASSASGSYNEQFF
TRBV20-1	TRBJ2-5	CSARDTGSRETQYF
TRBV7-8	TRBJ2-5	CASRGGGQETQYF
TRBV21-1	TRBJ2-5	CASSKLTGTEEETQYF
TRBV20-1	TRBJ2-7	CSANPGQGFYEQYF
TRBV9	TRBJ1-1	CASSVGDRLNTGAFF
TRBV20-1	TRBJ2-7	CSARDSQRQGFSYEQYF
TRBV13	TRBJ1-6	CASREWPAKNSPLHF
TRBV15	TRBJ2-7	CATSSRTTGTVNYEQYF
TRBV6-5	TRBJ1-1	CASSYSDPGTEAFF
TRBV2	TRBJ1-4	CASQGGYTNEKLFF
TRBV12-3/TRBV12-4	TRBJ1-5	CASSLARRNQPQHF
TRBV29-1	TRBJ2-3	CSVSEGGVADTQYF
TRBV6-6	TRBJ1-1	CASSPWETEAFF
TRBV10-3	TRBJ2-5	CATLSGDSETQYF
TRBV20-1	TRBJ2-7	CSLGRRGRDYEQYF
TRBV7-9	TRBJ2-3	CSSSFGLAGYLGDTQYF
TRBV7-2	TRBJ1-1	CASSPEGPSNTEAFF
TRBV12-5	TRBJ2-1	CASGLATGYNEQFF
TRBV6-2/TRBV6-3	TRBJ2-1	CASSYQPRLGGGASNERFF